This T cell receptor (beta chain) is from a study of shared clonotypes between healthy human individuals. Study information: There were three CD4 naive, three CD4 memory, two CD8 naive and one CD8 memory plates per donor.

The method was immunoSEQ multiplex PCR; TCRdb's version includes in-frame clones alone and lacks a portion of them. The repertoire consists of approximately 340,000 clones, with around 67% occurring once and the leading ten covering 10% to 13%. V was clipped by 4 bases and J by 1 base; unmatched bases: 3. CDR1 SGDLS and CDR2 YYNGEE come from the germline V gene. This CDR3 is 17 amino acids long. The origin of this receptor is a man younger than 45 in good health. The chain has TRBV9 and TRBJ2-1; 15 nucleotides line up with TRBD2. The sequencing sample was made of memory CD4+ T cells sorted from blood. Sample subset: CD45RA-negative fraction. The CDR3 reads CASSPGLAGGSYNEQFF. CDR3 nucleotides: TGTGCCAGCAGCCCGGGACTAGCGGGAGGTTCCTACAATGAGCAGTTCTTC.